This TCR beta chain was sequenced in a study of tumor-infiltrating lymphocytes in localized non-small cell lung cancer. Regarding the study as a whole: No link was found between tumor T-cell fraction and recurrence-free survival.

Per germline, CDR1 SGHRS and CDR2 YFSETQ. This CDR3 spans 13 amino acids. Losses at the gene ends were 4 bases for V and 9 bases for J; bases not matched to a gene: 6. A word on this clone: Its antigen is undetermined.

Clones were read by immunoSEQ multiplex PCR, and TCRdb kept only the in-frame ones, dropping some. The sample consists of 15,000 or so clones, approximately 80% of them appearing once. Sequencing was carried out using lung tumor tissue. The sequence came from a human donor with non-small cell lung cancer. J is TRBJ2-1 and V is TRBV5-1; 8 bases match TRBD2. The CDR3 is CASSPNRGGEQFF. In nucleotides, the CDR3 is TGCGCCAGCAGCCCCAACCGGGGGGGTGAGCAGTTCTTC.